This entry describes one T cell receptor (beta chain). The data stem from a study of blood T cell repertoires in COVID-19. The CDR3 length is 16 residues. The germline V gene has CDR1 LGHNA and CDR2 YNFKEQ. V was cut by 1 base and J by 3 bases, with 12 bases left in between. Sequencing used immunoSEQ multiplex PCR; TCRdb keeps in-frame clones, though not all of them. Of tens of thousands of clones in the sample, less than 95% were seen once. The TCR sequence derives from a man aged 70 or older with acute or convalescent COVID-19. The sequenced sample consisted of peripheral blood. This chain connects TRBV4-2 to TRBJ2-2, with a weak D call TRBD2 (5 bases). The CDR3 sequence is CASSQGSGLYTGELFF. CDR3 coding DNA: TGTGCCAGCAGCCAAGGCAGCGGCCTCTACACCGGGGAGCTGTTTTTT.